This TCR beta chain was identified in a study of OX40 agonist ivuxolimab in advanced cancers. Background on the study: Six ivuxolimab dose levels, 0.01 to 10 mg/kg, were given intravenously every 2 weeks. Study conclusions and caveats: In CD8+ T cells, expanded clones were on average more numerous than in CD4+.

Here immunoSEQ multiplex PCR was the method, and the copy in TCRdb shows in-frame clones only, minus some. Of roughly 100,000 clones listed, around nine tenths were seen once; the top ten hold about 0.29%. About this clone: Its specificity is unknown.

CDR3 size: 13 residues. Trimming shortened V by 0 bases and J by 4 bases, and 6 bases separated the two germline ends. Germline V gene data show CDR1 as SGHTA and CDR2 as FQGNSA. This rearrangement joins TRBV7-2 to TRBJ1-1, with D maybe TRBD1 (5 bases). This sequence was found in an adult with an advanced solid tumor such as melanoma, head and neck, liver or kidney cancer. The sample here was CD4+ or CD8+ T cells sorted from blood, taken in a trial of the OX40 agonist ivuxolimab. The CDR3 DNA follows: TGTGCCAGCAGCTTAGCGGGGGTCACTGAAGCTTTCTTT. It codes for CASSLAGVTEAFF.